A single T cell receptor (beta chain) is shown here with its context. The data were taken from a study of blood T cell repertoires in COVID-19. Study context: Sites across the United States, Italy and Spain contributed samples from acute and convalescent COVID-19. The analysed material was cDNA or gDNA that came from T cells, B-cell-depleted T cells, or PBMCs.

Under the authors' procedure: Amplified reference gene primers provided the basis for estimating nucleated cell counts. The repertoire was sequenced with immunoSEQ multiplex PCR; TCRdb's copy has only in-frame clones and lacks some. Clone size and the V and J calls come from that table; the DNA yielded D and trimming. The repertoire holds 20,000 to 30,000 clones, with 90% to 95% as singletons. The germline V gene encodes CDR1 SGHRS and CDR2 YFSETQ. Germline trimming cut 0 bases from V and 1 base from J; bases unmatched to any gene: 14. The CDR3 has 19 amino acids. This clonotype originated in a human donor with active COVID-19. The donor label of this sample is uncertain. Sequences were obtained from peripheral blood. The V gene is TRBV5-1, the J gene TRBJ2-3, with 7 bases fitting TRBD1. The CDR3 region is CASSLGVRRDRNRTDTQYF. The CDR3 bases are TGCGCCAGCAGCTTGGGGGTACGCCGGGACAGAAATCGCACAGATACGCAGTATTTT.